This is a list of T cell receptor beta chains from one sample in a study of identical twins. TCRdb re-called the 5' RACE reads through MiXCR, storing one row per CDR3 protein. The data hold about 720,000 distinct CDR3 sequences, with 8.5% to 9.5% observed a single time. This sample also belongs to another study, concerning yellow fever vaccine responses in identical twins.

Input material: PBMCs. The receptors shown here come from a woman younger than 30 in good health. Each CDR3 is given with its conserved first and last residue. The order of the fields is clone size, J gene, D gene, V gene, CDR3 protein, CDR3 DNA. D genes are given only for firm matches. Clone size appears in some rows only: once, few, many, or a class for an expanded clone.

clone_size: few; j_call: TRBJ2-4; d_call: NA; v_call: TRBV5-8; cdr3_aa: CASSLTGLTIQYF; cdr3_nt: TGTGCCAGCAGCTTGACGGGACTTACTATTCAGTACTTC
clone_size: NA; j_call: TRBJ2-2; d_call: NA; v_call: TRBV7-9; cdr3_aa: CASSSSRDLPTGELFF; cdr3_nt: TGTGCCAGCAGCTCGTCCAGGGACCTGCCCACCGGGGAGCTGTTTTTT
clone_size: many; j_call: TRBJ2-1; d_call: NA; v_call: TRBV15; cdr3_aa: CATSRYPGHNNNEQFF; cdr3_nt: TGTGCCACCAGCAGATATCCGGGACATAACAACAATGAGCAGTTCTTC
clone_size: NA; j_call: TRBJ2-2; d_call: TRBD1; v_call: TRBV6-1; cdr3_aa: CASSQQGGAGELFF; cdr3_nt: TGTGCCAGCAGTCAACAGGGGGGTGCCGGGGAGCTGTTTTTT
clone_size: NA; j_call: TRBJ2-7; d_call: NA; v_call: TRBV15; cdr3_aa: CATSRVGQTYEQYF; cdr3_nt: TGTGCCACCAGCAGAGTTGGGCAGACCTACGAGCAGTACTTC
clone_size: many; j_call: TRBJ2-2; d_call: NA; v_call: TRBV27; cdr3_aa: CASMRRGTGELFF; cdr3_nt: TGTGCCAGCATGCGGCGAGGCACCGGGGAGCTGTTTTTT
clone_size: many; j_call: TRBJ2-7; d_call: TRBD1; v_call: TRBV7-9; cdr3_aa: CASSLTGGSNEQYF; cdr3_nt: TGTGCCAGCAGCTTAACAGGGGGCTCGAACGAGCAGTACTTC
clone_size: few; j_call: TRBJ2-7; d_call: TRBD1; v_call: TRBV5-6; cdr3_aa: CASSWGQGAVLSNEQYF; cdr3_nt: TGTGCCAGCAGCTGGGGACAGGGGGCTGTCTTATCAAACGAGCAGTACTTC
clone_size: NA; j_call: TRBJ2-7; d_call: NA; v_call: TRBV10-3; cdr3_aa: CAISGETNIYEQYF; cdr3_nt: TGTGCCATCAGTGGTGAGACTAACATATACGAGCAGTACTTC
clone_size: few; j_call: TRBJ2-7; d_call: NA; v_call: TRBV11-2; cdr3_aa: CASNPGGDYEQYF; cdr3_nt: TGTGCCAGCAACCCCGGGGGAGACTACGAGCAGTACTTC
clone_size: NA; j_call: TRBJ2-7; d_call: TRBD2; v_call: TRBV6-5; cdr3_aa: CASSYRGLTHEQYF; cdr3_nt: TGTGCCAGCAGTTACCGGGGACTAACCCACGAGCAGTACTTC
clone_size: NA; j_call: TRBJ2-7; d_call: TRBD1; v_call: TRBV6-2/TRBV6-3; cdr3_aa: CASSYHRGQGFNEQYF; cdr3_nt: TGTGCCAGCAGTTACCATAGGGGACAGGGGTTCAACGAGCAGTACTTC
clone_size: NA; j_call: TRBJ2-3; d_call: TRBD2; v_call: TRBV18; cdr3_aa: CASSPAGGADTQYF; cdr3_nt: TGTGCCAGCTCACCCGCCGGGGGGGCAGATACGCAGTATTTT
clone_size: NA; j_call: TRBJ2-1; d_call: NA; v_call: TRBV18; cdr3_aa: CASSDMDEQFF; cdr3_nt: TGTGCCAGCTCGGACATGGATGAGCAGTTCTTC
clone_size: NA; j_call: TRBJ1-3; d_call: NA; v_call: TRBV28; cdr3_aa: CASSLKGAGNTIYF; cdr3_nt: TGTGCCAGCAGTTTGAAGGGGGCTGGAAACACCATATATTTT
clone_size: many; j_call: TRBJ2-7; d_call: NA; v_call: TRBV7-2; cdr3_aa: CASSQLQLGGSYEQYF; cdr3_nt: TGTGCCAGCAGCCAACTACAGTTGGGAGGCTCCTACGAGCAGTACTTC
clone_size: NA; j_call: TRBJ2-3; d_call: NA; v_call: TRBV12-3/TRBV12-4; cdr3_aa: CASRMAGSEGTQYF; cdr3_nt: TGTGCCAGCAGGATGGCGGGGAGCGAAGGTACGCAGTATTTT
clone_size: many; j_call: TRBJ2-3; d_call: TRBD1; v_call: TRBV7-9; cdr3_aa: CASRRATGAADTQYF; cdr3_nt: TGTGCCAGCCGGCGGGCCACAGGGGCTGCAGATACGCAGTATTTT
clone_size: many; j_call: TRBJ2-7; d_call: TRBD1; v_call: TRBV6-5; cdr3_aa: CASSYGTGPTYEQYF; cdr3_nt: TGTGCCAGCAGTTACGGGACAGGGCCTACCTACGAGCAGTACTTC
clone_size: few; j_call: TRBJ2-1; d_call: NA; v_call: TRBV7-7; cdr3_aa: CASSSLTGFNEQFF; cdr3_nt: TGTGCTAGCAGCTCTCTTACAGGGTTCAATGAGCAGTTCTTC
clone_size: many; j_call: TRBJ2-7; d_call: TRBD2; v_call: TRBV4-3; cdr3_aa: CAWDRASGSYEQYF; cdr3_nt: TGCGCCTGGGATAGGGCTAGCGGGAGCTACGAGCAGTACTTC
clone_size: NA; j_call: TRBJ2-1; d_call: TRBD2; v_call: TRBV15; cdr3_aa: CATSRAEAGEKDEQFF; cdr3_nt: TGTGCCACCAGCCGTGCGGAAGCGGGAGAAAAAGATGAGCAGTTCTTC
clone_size: few; j_call: TRBJ2-5; d_call: NA; v_call: TRBV7-9; cdr3_aa: CASSRGRETQYF; cdr3_nt: TGTGCCAGCAGCCGGGGGCGAGAGACCCAGTACTTC
clone_size: NA; j_call: TRBJ2-5; d_call: NA; v_call: TRBV5-1; cdr3_aa: CASSLALGLRQETQYF; cdr3_nt: TGCGCCAGCAGCTTGGCCCTGGGGCTCCGCCAAGAGACCCAGTACTTC
clone_size: few; j_call: TRBJ2-5; d_call: TRBD1; v_call: TRBV29-1; cdr3_aa: CSAGQGVETQYF; cdr3_nt: TGCAGCGCCGGACAGGGGGTAGAGACCCAGTACTTC
clone_size: few; j_call: TRBJ2-1; d_call: TRBD2; v_call: TRBV5-1; cdr3_aa: CASSLGLADTNEQFF; cdr3_nt: TGCGCCAGCAGCTTGGGGCTAGCGGACACCAATGAGCAGTTCTTC
clone_size: many; j_call: TRBJ2-2; d_call: TRBD1; v_call: TRBV12-3/TRBV12-4; cdr3_aa: CASSSSGGAGSGELFF; cdr3_nt: TGTGCCAGCAGTTCATCAGGGGGCGCGGGCTCCGGGGAGCTGTTTTTT
clone_size: NA; j_call: TRBJ2-5; d_call: NA; v_call: TRBV12-3/TRBV12-4; cdr3_aa: CASSLDGARGQYF; cdr3_nt: TGTGCCAGCAGTTTAGATGGGGCGCGGGGCCAGTACTTC
clone_size: few; j_call: TRBJ2-3; d_call: NA; v_call: TRBV3-1; cdr3_aa: CASSQDSYTQYF; cdr3_nt: TGTGCCAGCAGCCAAGATTCCTATACGCAGTATTTT
clone_size: NA; j_call: TRBJ2-1; d_call: NA; v_call: TRBV4-3; cdr3_aa: CASSQEGAEGWNEQFF; cdr3_nt: TGCGCCAGCAGCCAAGAGGGAGCGGAGGGGTGGAATGAGCAGTTCTTC
clone_size: NA; j_call: TRBJ2-1; d_call: TRBD2; v_call: TRBV9; cdr3_aa: CASSKRGTSGYNEQFF; cdr3_nt: TGTGCCAGCAGCAAACGTGGGACTAGCGGATACAATGAGCAGTTCTTC
clone_size: NA; j_call: TRBJ2-3; d_call: NA; v_call: TRBV6-4; cdr3_aa: CASSEEDSTDTQYF; cdr3_nt: TGTGCCAGCAGTGAAGAGGATAGCACAGATACGCAGTATTTT
clone_size: NA; j_call: TRBJ2-7; d_call: NA; v_call: TRBV5-1; cdr3_aa: CASSLDSPVGDEQYF; cdr3_nt: TGCGCCAGCAGCTTAGACAGCCCGGTGGGGGACGAGCAGTACTTC
clone_size: few; j_call: TRBJ2-7; d_call: NA; v_call: TRBV6-6; cdr3_aa: CASSYGTGEQYF; cdr3_nt: TGTGCCAGCAGTTACGGGACGGGGGAGCAGTACTTC
clone_size: few; j_call: TRBJ2-1; d_call: NA; v_call: TRBV21-1; cdr3_aa: CASRSSGRSYNEQFF; cdr3_nt: TGTGCCAGCAGGTCTAGCGGGAGGTCCTACAATGAGCAGTTCTTC
clone_size: NA; j_call: TRBJ2-7; d_call: TRBD2; v_call: TRBV2; cdr3_aa: CASRPTSGVYEQYF; cdr3_nt: TGTGCCAGCAGACCGACTAGCGGAGTCTACGAGCAGTACTTC
clone_size: NA; j_call: TRBJ2-3; d_call: TRBD2; v_call: TRBV28; cdr3_aa: CASSGDYTDTQYF; cdr3_nt: TGTGCCAGCAGCGGGGACTACACAGATACGCAGTATTTT
clone_size: NA; j_call: TRBJ2-2; d_call: TRBD2; v_call: TRBV7-8; cdr3_aa: CASSSFPTERDTNTGELFF; cdr3_nt: TGTGCCAGCAGCTCCTTCCCTACGGAGCGGGATACGAACACCGGGGAGCTGTTTTTT
clone_size: few; j_call: TRBJ1-1; d_call: TRBD1; v_call: TRBV20-1; cdr3_aa: CSARSLGTGVPRNTEAFF; cdr3_nt: TGCAGTGCTAGGAGTTTGGGGACAGGGGTCCCTAGGAACACTGAAGCTTTCTTT
clone_size: few; j_call: TRBJ2-1; d_call: TRBD2; v_call: TRBV4-3; cdr3_aa: CASSLDLAATYNEQFF; cdr3_nt: TGCGCCAGCAGCTTAGACCTAGCGGCTACCTACAATGAGCAGTTCTTC
clone_size: few; j_call: TRBJ2-5; d_call: TRBD2; v_call: TRBV6-1; cdr3_aa: CASRARGGRQETQYF; cdr3_nt: TGTGCCAGCAGGGCTCGGGGGGGTAGACAAGAGACCCAGTACTTC
clone_size: few; j_call: TRBJ2-3; d_call: TRBD2; v_call: TRBV4-2; cdr3_aa: CASSQDLAGSSYAQYF; cdr3_nt: TGTGCCAGCAGCCAAGATCTAGCGGGGAGCTCCTACGCGCAGTATTTT
clone_size: NA; j_call: TRBJ2-7; d_call: TRBD1; v_call: TRBV6-1; cdr3_aa: CASRFEDRVESEQYF; cdr3_nt: TGTGCCAGCAGATTCGAGGACAGGGTCGAAAGCGAGCAGTACTTC
clone_size: few; j_call: TRBJ1-2; d_call: TRBD1; v_call: TRBV6-5; cdr3_aa: CASSYSPGQGRSGYTF; cdr3_nt: TGTGCCAGCAGTTACTCCCCGGGACAGGGGCGTAGTGGCTACACCTTC
clone_size: many; j_call: TRBJ2-5; d_call: NA; v_call: TRBV7-9; cdr3_aa: CASSLQEIQETQYF; cdr3_nt: TGTGCCAGCAGCTTACAGGAGATCCAAGAGACCCAGTACTTC
clone_size: few; j_call: TRBJ2-7; d_call: NA; v_call: TRBV29-1; cdr3_aa: CSVVSPAYEQYF; cdr3_nt: TGCAGCGTTGTGTCGCCGGCGTACGAGCAGTACTTC
clone_size: NA; j_call: TRBJ2-5; d_call: NA; v_call: TRBV27; cdr3_aa: CASSLSGWGGQETQYF; cdr3_nt: TGTGCCAGCAGTTTATCGGGCTGGGGCGGCCAAGAGACCCAGTACTTC
clone_size: few; j_call: TRBJ1-2; d_call: NA; v_call: TRBV6-5; cdr3_aa: CASSPGVSGYTF; cdr3_nt: TGTGCCAGCAGCCCAGGTGTATCGGGCTACACCTTC